This entry concerns a single T cell receptor beta chain. The source of the sample is a study of blood T cell repertoires in COVID-19. Study overall: Samples came from the United States, Italy and Spain, spanning acute and convalescent COVID-19. T cells, B-cell-depleted T cells, or PBMCs provided the cDNA or gDNA that served as material.

Per the original data handling: Reference gene primer amplification yielded estimated nucleated cell counts. Profiling relied on immunoSEQ multiplex PCR, and the TCRdb table lists in-frame clones only, not all of them. The V and J calls and clone size are taken from that table; D and trimming were inferred from the DNA. Found here are 120,000 or so clones, almost 70% of them singletons; the top ten hold 2.2%. V dropped 0 bases and J dropped 4; count of bases not matched to a gene: 5. The CDR3 is 16 amino acids. Germline CDR1 reads SGHRS; CDR2 reads YFSETQ. The source material was peripheral blood. This receptor was obtained from a woman aged 70-85 years with acute or convalescent COVID-19. The chain couples TRBV5-1 to TRBJ2-3, with TRBD1 identical over 10 bases. The CDR3 here is CASSLGDRGRADTQYF. The DNA of the CDR3 is TGCGCCAGCAGCTTGGGGGACAGGGGAAGGGCAGATACGCAGTATTTT.